Sequencing of this T cell receptor beta chain was carried out in a study of shared clonotypes between healthy human individuals. Study observations and caveats: Large sequencing depth failed to make sorted-subset sequencing complete, rarefaction showed. The diversity represented, both genetic and in exposure history, was limited by few donors.

Only in-frame clones appear in the TCRdb table, and some are missing; sequencing was by immunoSEQ multiplex PCR. Found here are roughly 2.5 million clones, roughly nine tenths of them singletons; the top ten hold about 0.13%. On this clone itself: Its target is not known.

Every one of the donors was a Caucasian adult that lived in Nashville, Tennessee. V was shortened by 7 bases and J by 4 bases, with 11 bases between the two germline ends. The CDR3 length is 13 residues. Germline assignment: CDR1 SGHDT and CDR2 YYEEEE. Sequenced input: naive CD4+ T cells sorted from blood. Subset in this sample: CD45RA+ positively selected. The sequence derives from a man aged 18 to 30 in good health. The rearrangement uses TRBV5-6 and TRBJ2-2, with a possible D match to TRBD2 (5 bases). CDR3 in DNA: TGTGCCAGCCGAGGGAACCCCACCGGGGAGCTGTTTTTT. Translating it yields CASRGNPTGELFF. Supplemented by reference TRBV5-6 and TRBJ2-2, the full variable domain reads DAGVTQSPTHLIKTRGQQVTLRCSPKSGHDTVSWYQQALGQGPQFIFQYYEEEERQRGNFPDRFSGHQFPNYSSELNVNALLLGDSALYLCASRGNPTGELFFGEGSRLTVL.